This T cell receptor beta chain stems from a study of blood T cell repertoires in COVID-19. Study details: There were acute and convalescent COVID-19 samples, and they came from the United States, Italy and Spain.

The CDR3 sequence is 12 residues long. V was clipped by 8 bases and J by 4 bases; unmatched bases: 2. Germline CDR1 reads SNHLY; CDR2 reads FYNNEI. Which cohort a participant joined came from the clinical history participants gave. Per the authors' pipeline: From reference gene primer amplification, estimates of nucleated cell counts were derived. Repertoires were generated with immunoSEQ multiplex PCR, while TCRdb's copy carries only in-frame clones and drops some. For V, J and clone size, that table is used; D and trimming come from the DNA. The table lists about 200,000 clones, 85% of them singletons, with about 19% in the top ten. The count of this clone is one.

Sequencing input: PBMCs or T cells enriched from blood (not recorded which). This TCR came from a man aged 35 to 55 who had recovered from COVID-19. The chain carries TRBV2 and TRBJ1-3, with 7 bases identical to TRBD1. CDR3 residues: CASAQGGNTIYF. For the CDR3, the DNA is TGTGCCAGCGCACAGGGGGGAAACACCATATATTTT.